One sample yielded the 4 T cell receptor beta chains listed below, sequenced in a study of metastatic and nonmetastatic thyroid tumors. Thyroid surgery took place with no prior treatment in any patient. MiXCR reprocessed the PCR reads for TCRdb. The table shows about 38,000 clones, with around 47% occurring only once. The sample was tumor tissue. These receptors were obtained from a male donor with papillary thyroid cancer or a benign thyroid nodule (not recorded which). Some clones in this sample may be carry-over from other donors' samples.

The chain joins TRBV27 to TRBJ2-3; D gene ambiguous. The CDR3 loop spans 12 amino acids. Germline CDR1 MNHEY, CDR2 SMNVEV (reference sequence). Trimming left V 6 bases short and J 4 bases short, with 8 bases between. For the CDR3, the DNA is TGTGCCAGCAGCTCCATAGCAGATACGCAGTATTTT. It encodes CASSSIADTQYF.

The rearrangement joins TRBV11-1 to TRBJ2-7; 10 positions agree with TRBD2. With 5 bases clipped from V and 4 bases from J, the junction kept 8 bases outside the gene matches. Germline CDR1 reads SGHAT; CDR2 reads FQDESV (reference sequence). The CDR3 length is 15 residues. The CDR3 DNA follows: TGTGCCAGCAGCCCCCGGACTAGCGGCCCTTACGAGCAGTACTTC. As protein: CASSPRTSGPYEQYF. The variable domain in full, completed from reference TRBV11-1 and TRBJ2-7, reads EAEVAQSPRYKITEKSQAVAFWCDPISGHATLYWYRQILGQGPELLVQFQDESVVDDSQLPKDRFSAERLKGVDSTLKIQPAELGDSAMYLCASSPRTSGPYEQYFGPGTRLTVT.

The rearrangement links TRBV30 to TRBJ2-7, with 8 nucleotides matching TRBD1. V was clipped by 2 bases and J by 6 bases; unmatched bases: 6. The CDR3 loop spans 13 amino acids. The germline gives CDR1 GTSNPN, CDR2 SVGIG (reference sequence). CDR3 sequence (DNA): TGTGCCTGGAGTAGAGGACAGGGTCTCGAGCAGTACTTC. It encodes CAWSRGQGLEQYF.

The CDR3 DNA sequence: TGTGCCTGGAGGGCCCGGACAGGGACCCGGTATGAGCAGTTCTTC. Protein sequence: CAWRARTGTRYEQFF. The chain is built from TRBV30 and TRBJ2-1; 8 bases align to TRBD1. The germline CDR1 and CDR2 sequences are GTSNPN and SVGIG (reference sequence). CDR3 length: 15 residues. Germline trimming cut 3 bases from V and 8 bases from J; bases unmatched to any gene: 12. The complete variable domain, with remaining parts taken from reference TRBV30 and TRBJ2-1, reads SQTIHQWPATLVQPVGSPLSLECTVEGTSNPNLYWYRQAAGRGLQLLFYSVGIGQISSEVPQNLSASRPQDRQFILSSKKLLLSDSGFYLCAWRARTGTRYEQFFGPGTRLTVL.